This is a list of T cell receptor beta chains from one sample in a study of shared clonotypes between healthy human individuals. Assay: immunoSEQ multiplex PCR; the TCRdb copy retains only in-frame clones and omits some. The sample comprises roughly 2 million clones, under 97% of which are singletons, and around 0.13% rests with the top ten. Sequenced material: naive CD4+ T cells sorted from blood. Source of these receptors: a man aged 18 to 30 in good health. The CDR3 runs from the conserved cysteine through the conserved F or W. The D gene is left open where the match is weak. Not every row has a clone size; where given, it reads once, few, many or a size class.

D: TRBD1
J: TRBJ1-6
size: once
V: TRBV19
DNA: TGTGCCAGTAGTCTTCGGACAGGCCAGTATAATTCACCCCTCCACTTT
CDR3: CASSLRTGQYNSPLHF

D: TRBD2
J: TRBJ2-7
size: .
V: TRBV30
DNA: TGTGCCTGGGGCCGACTAGCGGGAGGCAACGAGCAGTACTTC
CDR3: CAWGRLAGGNEQYF

D: .
J: TRBJ1-1
size: .
V: TRBV5-1
DNA: TGCGCCAGCAGCTTGTCCGAAGGGGCTCGCACTGAAGCTTTCTTT
CDR3: CASSLSEGARTEAFF

D: .
J: TRBJ2-1
size: .
V: TRBV11-2
DNA: TGTGCCAGCAGCTCTACGTTCTCCTACAATGAGCAGTTCTTC
CDR3: CASSSTFSYNEQFF

D: TRBD2
J: TRBJ2-2
size: .
V: TRBV11-2
DNA: TGTGCCAGCAGCTTCTTAGGCGGGAGCGGGGGGACCGGGGAGCTGTTTTTT
CDR3: CASSFLGGSGGTGELFF

D: .
J: TRBJ1-1
size: once
V: TRBV18
DNA: TGTGCCAGCTGTGGGGACCGGAACACTGAAGCTTTCTTT
CDR3: CASCGDRNTEAFF

D: TRBD1
J: TRBJ1-5
size: .
V: TRBV2
DNA: TGTGCCAGCAGTCTGACAGGGGGCAATCAGCCCCAGCATTTT
CDR3: CASSLTGGNQPQHF

D: .
J: TRBJ2-3
size: .
V: TRBV15
DNA: TGTGCCACCAGCAGAGATTTGGCCACCCAGTATTTT
CDR3: CATSRDLATQYF

D: .
J: TRBJ1-4
size: .
V: TRBV7-2
DNA: TGTGCCAGCAGCCAACCCAGGGCAACTAATGAAAAACTGTTTTTT
CDR3: CASSQPRATNEKLFF

D: .
J: TRBJ1-2
size: .
V: TRBV19
DNA: TGTGCCAGTAGTATTTCGGGGAACGGCTACACCTTC
CDR3: CASSISGNGYTF

D: .
J: TRBJ1-2
size: .
V: TRBV21-1
DNA: TGTGCCAGCAGCAAAGGTACGGGGGCTAACTATGGCTACACCTTC
CDR3: CASSKGTGANYGYTF

D: .
J: TRBJ2-2
size: .
V: TRBV9
DNA: TGTGCCAGCAGCGTAGGAGGGCTGAACACCGGGGAGCTGTTTTTT
CDR3: CASSVGGLNTGELFF

D: TRBD1
J: TRBJ2-2
size: .
V: TRBV18
DNA: TGTGCCAGCTCACGATACTCCGGGACAGCGAACACCGGGGAGCTGTTTTTT
CDR3: CASSRYSGTANTGELFF

D: .
J: TRBJ1-6
size: .
V: TRBV5-1
DNA: TGCGCCAGCGGAAACAAGACCAATTCACCCCTCCACTTT
CDR3: CASGNKTNSPLHF

D: .
J: TRBJ2-5
size: .
V: TRBV25-1
DNA: TGTGCCAGCAGTAGGACAGTAAACCAAGAGACCCAGTACTTC
CDR3: CASSRTVNQETQYF

D: .
J: TRBJ2-5
size: .
V: TRBV5-8
DNA: TGTGCCAGCAGCGTCAGGTCTTGGTACCAAGAGACCCAGTACTTC
CDR3: CASSVRSWYQETQYF